The sequence of this T cell receptor (beta chain) was determined in a study of shared clonotypes between healthy human individuals. Study-level points and caveats: Generally, estimated richness proved larger in naive subsets than it did in memory subsets.

For this clone: Its antigen is not known.

In the sorted-subset replicate PCRs, 200 ng DNA, around 30,000 T cell genomes, was used. Sequencing was performed with immunoSEQ multiplex PCR; in TCRdb, only in-frame clones are kept and a portion is missing. The data show about 2.3 million clones, more than 85% seen once. The CDR3 extends over 16 amino acids. The V end lost 1 base, the J end lost 0 bases, and 10 bases lay between the germline ends. From germline, CDR1 is MGHRA and CDR2 YSYEKL. All participating donors were Caucasian adults from Nashville, Tennessee. Division of CD4+ cells produced a CD45RA+ naive subset and a CD45RA-negative memory subset.

This TCR derives from a man younger than 35 in good health. Some clones in this sample may be carry-over from other donors' samples. Sequencing was carried out using naive CD4+ T cells from PBMCs. Subset defined: CD45RA+ positively selected. The chain recombines TRBV4-1 with TRBJ2-1; a weak D match, TRBD1 (6 bases). CDR3 DNA: TGCGCCAGCAGCCAAGGGGGGCGGAGCTCCTACAATGAGCAGTTCTTC. Its protein product is CASSQGGRSSYNEQFF.